This TCR beta chain was sequenced for a study of blood T cell repertoires in COVID-19. About the research overall: From the United States, Italy and Spain came samples of acute and convalescent COVID-19. Sample material is recorded as cDNA or gDNA derived from T cells, B-cell-depleted T cells, or PBMCs.

This CDR3 contains 16 residues. The germline V and J ends were trimmed by 0 bases and 4 bases, with 16 bases remaining between them. Germline CDR1 SGHTS, CDR2 YDEGEE. Authors' processing steps: The authors estimated nucleated cell counts from reference gene primer amplification. Sequencing was performed with immunoSEQ multiplex PCR; in TCRdb, only in-frame clones are kept and a portion is missing. V and J calls and clone size are as listed in that table; D and trimming were resolved from the DNA. The data hold 210,000 or so clones, with around 90% observed a single time. The receptor's source is a man aged 35-49 years with acute or convalescent COVID-19. The material sequenced was peripheral blood. The chain employs TRBV5-8 and TRBJ2-5; tentatively, D is TRBD1 (5 bases). The CDR3 DNA reads TGTGCCAGCAGCTTGGCTATTGCGGTCAGGGTAGAGACCCAGTACTTC. This sequence encodes CASSLAIAVRVETQYF.